This TCR beta chain derives from a study of cytomegalovirus exposure and HLA in healthy donors. PCR was performed using 60 Vbeta and 13 Jbeta primers. Only in-frame clones appear in the TCRdb table, and some are missing; sequencing was by immunoSEQ multiplex PCR. The data show about 120,000 clones, 55% to 75% seen once. This CDR3 is built from 15 residues. The germline CDR1 and CDR2 sequences are SGHNT and YENEEA. Losses at the gene ends were 0 bases for V and 4 bases for J; bases not matched to a gene: 4. The receptor was isolated from a woman in her thirties or forties in good health and CMV-seropositive. V gene TRBV11-3 combines with J gene TRBJ2-5; 8 bases are a match to TRBD2. Sequenced material: PBMCs. The CDR3 region is CASSLDGGAGETQYF. CDR3 DNA sequence: TGTGCCAGCAGCTTAGACGGGGGGGCTGGAGAGACCCAGTACTTC.